The T cell receptor beta chain described here comes from a study of blood T cell repertoires in COVID-19. The CDR3 totals 15 residues. Germline V lookup: CDR1 SGHAT, CDR2 FQNNGV. V lost 3 bases and J lost 3; bases outside the gene matches: 6. The data were produced by immunoSEQ multiplex PCR, yet TCRdb's version contains in-frame clones alone and is incomplete. This sample has some 530,000 clones, with approximately 86% found just once. The chain employs TRBV11-2 and TRBJ2-7, with TRBD1 identical over 9 bases. The sequencing input was PBMCs or T cells enriched from blood (not recorded which). The source of this sequence is a woman aged 55-75 years who had recovered from COVID-19. The CDR3: CASSLGQGGVYEQYV. CDR3 in DNA: TGTGCCAGCAGCTTGGGACAGGGTGGGGTCTACGAGCAGTACGTC.